One and the same sample provided the 19 T cell receptor beta chains below, sequenced in a study of shared clonotypes between healthy human individuals (dated by TCRdb to the early 2020s). Library method: the immunoSEQ multiplex PCR assay. The table was pulled from immuneACCESS by TCRdb, which kept in-frame rearrangements only. Such tables lose some clones; where checked, under half of the loss comes from unresolved V genes, and the rest has no known cause. The sample table shows approximately 620,000 clones, and around 97% are seen once. The ten top clones hold 0.045% to 0.07% of the sample. Sequenced sample: naive CD4+ T cells sorted from blood. Per the publication, the cell subset or site label means: CD45RA+ positively selected. These receptors were obtained from a woman aged 25 to 45 in good health.

The rearrangement links TRBV28 to TRBJ1-5; D possibly corresponds to TRBD1 (5 bases). V was pared by 7 bases and J by 7 bases, with 23 bases between. This CDR3 region has 16 residues. Germline CDR1 and CDR2: MDHEN and SYDVKM. CDR3 sequence: CASTPVSGTIGQPQHF. The CDR3 DNA reads as TGTGCCAGCACCCCGGTTTCAGGGACCATCGGACAGCCCCAGCATTTT.

The chain combines TRBV7-9 with TRBJ1-1; D may be TRBD1 (6 bases). V shed 1 base and J shed 2 bases, with 8 bases lying between them. CDR1 SEHNR and CDR2 FQNEAQ come from the germline V gene (reference sequence). The CDR3 is made up of 14 amino acids. The CDR3 region is CASSLGQENTEAFF. CDR3 nucleotides: TGTGCCAGCAGCTTAGGACAGGAAAACACTGAAGCTTTCTTT.

The chain is built from TRBV7-8 and TRBJ2-2; 7 bases fit TRBD2. Germline trimming cut 5 bases from V and 6 bases from J; bases unmatched to any gene: 9. Germline lookup yields CDR1 SGHVS and CDR2 FQNEAQ. The CDR3 is 15 residues long. The CDR3 nucleotides are TGTGCCAGCAGCCCCAGACTAGCTCCCCCCGGGGAGCTGTTTTTT. It yields the protein CASSPRLAPPGELFF. Full variable domain (outside the CDR3, taken from reference TRBV7-8 and TRBJ2-2): GAGVSQSPRYKVAKRGQDVALRCDPISGHVSLFWYQQALGQGPEFLTYFQNEAQLDKSGLPSDRFFAERPEGSVSTLKIQRTQQEDSAVYLCASSPRLAPPGELFFGEGSRLTVL.

Written as DNA, the CDR3 is TGCGCCAGCAGCTTCGGGACTAGTCTTTACGAGCAGTACTTC. Translation gives CASSFGTSLYEQYF. The chain has TRBV5-1 and TRBJ2-7; 8 bases map to TRBD2. The V gene end was trimmed by 2 bases and the J gene end by 4 bases; junction bases not matched to a gene: 5. This CDR3 spans 14 amino acids. Per germline, CDR1 SGHRS and CDR2 YFSETQ.

The gene calls are TRBV5-4 and TRBJ2-5, with 7 bases aligning to TRBD1. The CDR3 has 15 amino acids. V was pared by 4 bases and J by 1 base, with 7 bases of the junction left unmatched. Germline assignment: CDR1 SGHNT and CDR2 YYREEE (reference sequence). CDR3 in amino acids: CASSLRTGPQETQYF. DNA of the CDR3: TGTGCCAGCAGCCTAAGGACAGGTCCCCAAGAGACCCAGTACTTC. The entire variable domain, with the rest obtained from reference TRBV5-4 and TRBJ2-5, is as follows: ETGVTQSPTHLIKTRGQQVTLRCSSQSGHNTVSWYQQALGQGPQFIFQYYREEENGRGNFPPRFSGLQFPNYSSELNVNALELDDSALYLCASSLRTGPQETQYFGPGTRLLVL.

The V call is TRBV4-2, the J call TRBJ2-2; 10 positions agree with TRBD2. The CDR3 is 16 residues long. Germline CDR1 reads LGHNA; CDR2 reads YNFKEQ. V was clipped by 3 bases and J by 4 bases; unmatched bases: 5. The CDR3 nucleotides are TGTGCCAGCAGCCAGTCTAGCGGGAGAGGCACCGGGGAGCTGTTTTTT. Its translation: CASSQSSGRGTGELFF.

This clone was counted once. The gene calls are TRBV28 and TRBJ2-1; D might be TRBD1 (5 bases). Per germline, CDR1 MDHEN and CDR2 SYDVKM. V lost 5 bases and J lost 0, with 11 bases in between. This CDR3 is 15 amino acids long. The CDR3 loop is CASSGAESSYNEQFF. The DNA of the CDR3 is TGTGCCAGCAGTGGGGCGGAGAGCTCCTACAATGAGCAGTTCTTC.

The CDR3: CASSSREYGELFF. The CDR3, as DNA: TGTGCCAGCAGTTCCCGGGAGTACGGGGAGCTGTTTTTT. The gene calls are TRBV7-2 and TRBJ2-2; D is perhaps TRBD2 (6 bases). Trimming stripped 6 bases from V and 7 bases from J, with 12 bases between. The CDR3 extends over 13 amino acids. The germline V gene encodes CDR1 SGHTA and CDR2 FQGNSA.

The sample holds one count of this clone. The chain recombines TRBV7-6 with TRBJ1-1; TRBD1 matches at 7 bases. V lost 5 bases and J lost 4; bases outside the gene matches: 4. Germline V CDR1 and CDR2: SGHVS, FNYEAQ. This CDR3 region has 13 residues. This chain's CDR3 is CASSKGQLTEAFF. The CDR3 DNA is TGTGCCAGCAGCAAGGGACAGCTCACTGAAGCTTTCTTT.

This clone appeared once. The chain is built from TRBV5-1 and TRBJ1-1; perhaps TRBD1 as D (5 bases). CDR1 is SGHRS, CDR2 YFSETQ, per germline. There are 13 residues in the CDR3. The V end was cut by 4 bases, the J end by 5 bases, with 12 bases between. CDR3 sequence (DNA): TGCGCCAGCAGCCGACAGTGGAGGACTGAAGCTTTCTTT. Encoded protein: CASSRQWRTEAFF.

CDR3 region: CASSQELATDTQYF. The CDR3 DNA reads TGCGCCAGCAGCCAAGAACTAGCGACAGATACGCAGTATTTT. The chain couples TRBV4-1 to TRBJ2-3; 7 bases map to TRBD2. Germline V gives CDR1 MGHRA, CDR2 YSYEKL. The CDR3 has 14 amino acids. V dropped 0 bases and J dropped 3; count of bases not matched to a gene: 0.

On this clone itself: Other nucleotide sequences in the sample specify the same CDR3. The V call is TRBV28, the J call TRBJ1-2; the D gene is possibly TRBD1 (6 bases). The V end lost 3 bases, the J end lost 7 bases, and 9 bases lay between the germline ends. There are 12 residues in the CDR3. CDR1 and CDR2 from the germline V gene are MDHEN and SYDVKM. CDR3 nucleotide sequence: TGTGCCAGCAGTTTGGGGGGGGCTGGCTACACCTTC. It encodes CASSLGGAGYTF.

As concerns this clone: The junction does not match germline at one end; this may be a read error. The chain uses TRBV9 and TRBJ1-2; TRBD1 is a possible D gene (6 bases). CDR3 length equals 13 residues. In germline, CDR1 is SGDLS, CDR2 YYNGEE. The CDR3 bases are TGTGCCAGCAGCGCGGCATCGGGACATGGGTACACCTTC. Its protein is CASSAASGHGYTF.

This clone has just one count. The chain uses TRBV6-5 and TRBJ2-7; a weak D match, TRBD2 (6 bases). This CDR3 is built from 15 residues. Germline V gene lookup returns CDR1 MNHEY and CDR2 SVGAGI. V dropped 5 bases and J dropped 7 bases, with 21 bases sitting between them. As DNA, the CDR3 is TGTGCCAGCAGTGGGACGGGACTGCCCCCGTCGGAGCAGTACTTC. Its protein is CASSGTGLPPSEQYF.

This chain connects TRBV7-8 to TRBJ1-1, with TRBD1 matching over 8 bases. The germline V gene has CDR1 SGHVS and CDR2 FQNEAQ. CDR3 length: 15 amino acids. V shed 0 bases, J shed 4 bases, and the junction held 4 bases outside the gene matches. The CDR3 sequence is CASSLAAGGVTEAFF. The CDR3 coding sequence is TGTGCCAGCAGCTTAGCGGCAGGGGGCGTCACTGAAGCTTTCTTT.

The rearrangement uses TRBV11-2 and TRBJ2-7, with D possibly being TRBD1 or TRBD2 (5 bases each). The CDR3 consists of 16 residues. V dropped 3 bases and J dropped 2 bases, with 17 bases sitting between them. The V gene's germline CDR1 is SGHAT and CDR2 FQNNGV. The CDR3 protein is CASSFYPGRGAYEQYF. CDR3 nucleotide sequence: TGTGCCAGCAGCTTTTATCCGGGACGTGGCGCCTACGAGCAGTACTTC.

The chain uses TRBV2 and TRBJ2-1; TRBD2 matches 11 bases. The trim removed 8 bases at V and 7 bases at J, leaving 10 bases unmatched. Germline V gives CDR1 SNHLY, CDR2 FYNNEI. This CDR3 spans 15 amino acids. The CDR3 nucleotides are TGTGCCAGCCATGAAACGCTAGCGGGAGGAAATGAGCAGTTCTTC. As protein: CASHETLAGGNEQFF.

The chain employs TRBV11-3 and TRBJ2-1; no reliable D call. Germline lookup yields CDR1 SGHNT and CDR2 YENEEA. Trimming pared 5 bases from V and 6 bases from J, leaving 17 bases between. The CDR3 totals 15 residues. CDR3 nucleotide sequence: TGTGCCAGCAGCGCCCGCCAAAGAGAGATCAATGAGCAGTTCTTC. Its protein is CASSARQREINEQFF.

This rearrangement joins TRBV11-2 to TRBJ2-5; D may be TRBD1 or TRBD2 (5 bases each). The CDR3 has 12 residues. CDR1 and CDR2 (germline): SGHAT, FQNNGV. V lost 3 bases and J lost 4, with 6 bases in between. Here the CDR3 reads CASSFGGETQYF. The CDR3 DNA reads TGTGCCAGCAGCTTTGGGGGAGAGACCCAGTACTTC.